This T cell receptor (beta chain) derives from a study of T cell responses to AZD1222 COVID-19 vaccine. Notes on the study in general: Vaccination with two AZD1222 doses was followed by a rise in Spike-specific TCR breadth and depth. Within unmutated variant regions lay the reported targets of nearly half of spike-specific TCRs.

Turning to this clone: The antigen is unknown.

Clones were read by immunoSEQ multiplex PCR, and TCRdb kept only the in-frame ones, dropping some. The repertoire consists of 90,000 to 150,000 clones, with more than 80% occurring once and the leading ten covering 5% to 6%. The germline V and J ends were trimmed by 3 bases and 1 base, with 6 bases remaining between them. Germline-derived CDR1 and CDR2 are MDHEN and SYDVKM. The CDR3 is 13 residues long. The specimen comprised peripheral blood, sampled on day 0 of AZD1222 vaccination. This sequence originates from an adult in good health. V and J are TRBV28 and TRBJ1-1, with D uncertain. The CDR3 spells CASSLKGNTEAFF. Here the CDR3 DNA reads TGTGCCAGCAGTTTGAAAGGGAACACTGAAGCTTTCTTT.